This T cell receptor beta chain was sequenced in a study of response to subunit inactivated influenza vaccine. TCRdb reprocessed the RT-PCR reads via MiXCR and lists one record per CDR3 protein. The table has about 650,000 distinct CDR3 sequences, about 15% seen once. Material: PBMCs from blood, obtained roughly 2 weeks before vaccination. The receptor comes from a man in his fifties who received an inactivated influenza vaccine.

The CDR3 loop reads CASSLGWRQGALEQFF. Written as DNA, the CDR3 is TGTGCCAGCAGTTTAGGATGGAGACAGGGGGCCCTTGAGCAGTTCTTC. V usage is TRBV27 and J usage is TRBJ2-1; 10 positions match TRBD1. The ends lost 2 bases at V and 9 bases at J; junction bases unmatched: 10. The CDR3 is 16 residues long. Per the germline V gene, CDR1 is MNHEY and CDR2 is SMNVEV (reference sequence).